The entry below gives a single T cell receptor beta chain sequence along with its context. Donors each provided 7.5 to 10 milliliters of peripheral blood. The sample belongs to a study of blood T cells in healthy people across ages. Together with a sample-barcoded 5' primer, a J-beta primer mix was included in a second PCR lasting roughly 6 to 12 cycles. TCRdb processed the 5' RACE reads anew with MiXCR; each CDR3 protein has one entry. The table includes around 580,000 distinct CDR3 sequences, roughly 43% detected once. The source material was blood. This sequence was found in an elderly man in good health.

The CDR3 sequence is CASSPRLAGNVNEQFF. The CDR3 DNA sequence: TGTGCCAGCAGCCCGAGACTAGCGGGGAATGTAAATGAGCAGTTCTTC. The J gene is TRBJ2-1, the V gene TRBV9; 11 bases line up with TRBD2. This CDR3 contains 16 residues. Germline CDR1 is SGDLS and CDR2 is YYNGEE. J gave up 7 bases and V 4 bases, and 10 bases lay outside the gene matches. The variable domain in full, completed from reference TRBV9 and TRBJ2-1, reads DSGVTQTPKHLITATGQRVTLRCSPRSGDLSVYWYQQSLDQGLQFLIQYYNGEERAKGNILERFSAQQFPDLHSELNLSSLELGDSALYFCASSPRLAGNVNEQFFGPGTRLTVL.